The sequence of this T cell receptor beta chain was determined in a study of brain metastases from non-small cell lung cancer. Broader study findings: Expanded T-cell clones appeared in 55% to 75% of brain metastases over primaries.

Comment on this clone: The antigen remains undetermined.

The CDR3 has 14 amino acids. CDR1 MNHEY and CDR2 SVGAGI come from the germline V gene. V lost 2 bases and J lost 1, with 8 bases in between. Data came from immunoSEQ multiplex PCR; TCRdb stores just in-frame clones and leaves some out. The sample consists of 14,000 to 15,000 clones, around four fifths of them appearing once. The sequence came from a donor aged 40 or older with non-small cell lung cancer. The sequencing input was primary lung tumor tissue. This chain joins TRBV6-5 and TRBJ1-2, with D uncertain. DNA for the CDR3: TGTGCCAGCAGTTACGAGTTCCGTAACTATGGCTACACCTTC. It encodes CASSYEFRNYGYTF.